This T cell receptor (beta chain) came from a study of cytomegalovirus exposure and HLA in healthy donors. PCR amplification relied on 60 Vbeta primers (plus 13 Jbeta primers). The data were produced by immunoSEQ multiplex PCR, yet TCRdb's version contains in-frame clones alone and is incomplete. The sample carries approximately 170,000 clones, approximately 71% recorded once. This CDR3 is 17 amino acids long. Per germline, CDR1 SGHTA and CDR2 FQGNSA. The V segment lost 1 base and the J segment 5 bases; nucleotides outside the gene matches: 8. The sample consisted of PBMCs. The rearrangement links TRBV7-2 to TRBJ1-2; 12 positions match TRBD1. The sequence was obtained from a woman under 30 in good health and CMV-seropositive. The CDR3 region is CASSLEGQGAVGYGYTF. CDR3 DNA: TGTGCCAGCAGCTTAGAGGGACAGGGGGCCGTTGGTTATGGCTACACCTTC.